The 17 T cell receptor beta chains given below trace back to one sample, sequenced in a study of shared clonotypes between healthy human individuals. TCRdb's table, derived via immunoSEQ multiplex PCR, lists solely in-frame clones and lacks some. This repertoire shows about 2 million clones, 85% to 95% found once; its top ten account for under 1.5%. The naive CD8 fraction comprised CD45RO-negative cells positively selected for CCR7 and excluded terminally differentiated effector memory CD45RA+ cells. What was sequenced was naive CD8+ T cells sorted from blood. These receptor sequences come from a man aged 18-30 years in good health.

This chain links TRBV6-5 with TRBJ1-1, with D perhaps matching TRBD1 (5 bases). V lost 2 bases to trimming and J lost 6 bases, with 10 bases between them. CDR3 length: 13 residues. Germline-derived CDR1 and CDR2 are MNHEY and SVGAGI. The CDR3 is CASSYAGRAEAFF. The DNA for the CDR3 is TGTGCCAGCAGTTACGCAGGGAGGGCTGAAGCTTTCTTT.

V gene TRBV9 combines with J gene TRBJ1-3; D is uncertain. V lost 1 base and J 4 bases, leaving 12 bases between the germline ends. The germline V gene encodes CDR1 SGDLS and CDR2 YYNGEE. The CDR3 loop spans 15 amino acids. DNA of the CDR3: TGTGCCAGCAGCGTAAGCCGGGTGACGGGAAACACCATATATTTT. Translation: CASSVSRVTGNTIYF.

This clone was seen a single time. The rearrangement joins TRBV12-5 to TRBJ1-3; D call uncertain. Germline CDR1 LGHNT, CDR2 FRNRAP. This CDR3 has 16 amino acids. The V gene lost 4 bases and the J gene lost 0 bases, with 13 bases spanning the gap. For the CDR3, the DNA is TGTGCTAGTGGTTCCCCGCCGTTTTTCTCTGGAAACACCATATATTTT. This gives the protein CASGSPPFFSGNTIYF.

V and J are TRBV9 and TRBJ1-4; the D is unclear. CDR1 is SGDLS and CDR2 is YYNGEE in the germline V gene. The germline V and J ends were trimmed by 0 bases and 4 bases, with 10 bases remaining between them. This CDR3 contains 15 residues. The CDR3 DNA reads as TGTGCCAGCAGCGTAGATGGCAGCCTTAATGAAAAACTGTTTTTT. Translating gives CASSVDGSLNEKLFF.

The CDR3 coding sequence is TGTGCCAGCAGTCCCGAAGGGTGGTTTGCTAATAGCAATCAGCCCCAGCATTTT. It yields the protein CASSPEGWFANSNQPQHF. This chain links TRBV28 with TRBJ1-5; D is unclear. The CDR3 runs 18 residues. With 5 bases removed from V and 0 bases from J, the gap between germline ends came to 20 bases. The germline gives CDR1 MDHEN, CDR2 SYDVKM.

The CDR3 loop reads CAISEPGQIPYEQYF. The CDR3 nucleotides are TGTGCCATCAGTGAGCCCGGACAGATTCCCTACGAGCAGTACTTC. The chain links TRBV10-3 to TRBJ2-7; tentative D call: TRBD1 (6 bases). CDR1 is ENHRY and CDR2 is SYGVKD in the germline V gene. The CDR3 sequence is 15 residues long. Trimming removed 2 bases from V and 2 bases from J, with 13 bases in between.

About this clone: This CDR3 is also generated by other DNA sequences in the sample. The chain joins TRBV30 to TRBJ2-7; D is unresolved. The CDR3 covers 11 residues. The V end was cut by 2 bases, the J end by 2 bases, with 4 bases between. Per germline, CDR1 GTSNPN and CDR2 SVGIG (reference sequence). CDR3 loop: CAWSTTYEQYF. The DNA for the CDR3 is TGTGCCTGGAGTACGACCTACGAGCAGTACTTC.

This rearrangement joins TRBV5-1 to TRBJ2-1; TRBD1 matches at 7 bases. CDR1 is SGHRS, CDR2 YFSETQ, per germline. This CDR3 contains 17 residues. The junction had 10 bases not matched to a gene; V was cut back by 0 bases and J by 4 bases. The CDR3 reads CASSLGLTGVRYNEQFF. The CDR3 DNA reads as TGCGCCAGCAGCTTGGGACTTACAGGGGTTAGGTACAATGAGCAGTTCTTC.

The chain employs TRBV13 and TRBJ2-5, with D possibly TRBD1 on 6 matching bases. The CDR3 is 17 amino acids. V was clipped by 5 bases and J by 0 bases, with 19 bases between them. Germline lookup yields CDR1 PRHDT and CDR2 FYEKMQ (reference sequence). The CDR3 sequence is CASSPYQGSWYQETQYF. The CDR3 DNA follows: TGTGCCAGCAGCCCATATCAGGGGTCTTGGTACCAAGAGACCCAGTACTTC.

Worth noting for this clone: Other DNA sequences in this specimen translate into the identical CDR3. CDR3 residues: CASSLAGGPFNEQFF. Here the CDR3 DNA reads TGCGCCAGCAGCTTGGCCGGAGGCCCATTCAATGAGCAGTTCTTC. The V gene is TRBV5-1, the J gene TRBJ2-1, with TRBD2 as a possible D gene (5 bases). This CDR3 comprises 15 residues. Per germline, CDR1 SGHRS and CDR2 YFSETQ. Trimming stripped 0 bases from V and 6 bases from J, with 13 bases between. Drawing the rest from reference TRBV5-1 and TRBJ2-1, the complete variable domain is KAGVTQTPRYLIKTRGQQVTLSCSPISGHRSVSWYQQTPGQGLQFLFEYFSETQRNKGNFPGRFSGRQFSNSRSEMNVSTLELGDSALYLCASSLAGGPFNEQFFGPGTRLTVL.

The J gene is TRBJ2-7, the V gene TRBV6-1, with D possibly TRBD2 on 5 matching bases. Germline values: CDR1 MNHNS, CDR2 SASEGT. The length of the CDR3 is 13 residues. V was clipped by 8 bases and J by 6 bases, with 17 bases between them. The CDR3 DNA reads as TGTGCCAGCTCCCCGGGGTTCTCCCTCGAGCAGTACTTC. This codes for CASSPGFSLEQYF.

The chain combines TRBV4-1 with TRBJ2-7, with D hard to call. The CDR3 spans 15 residues. Between the trimmed V and J ends, which lost 4 bases and 2 bases, there was a span of 15 bases. Per germline, CDR1 MGHRA and CDR2 YSYEKL. The CDR3 protein is CASSLTPDKTYEQYF. CDR3 bases: TGCGCCAGCAGCCTTACACCCGACAAGACCTACGAGCAGTACTTC.

As to this clone: The same CDR3 is also encoded by other DNA sequences in this sample. The chain combines TRBV28 with TRBJ2-7, with TRBD1 identical over 8 bases. The V and J ends lost 6 bases and 0 bases, in that order; junction bases with no gene match: 7. The CDR3 extends over 15 amino acids. Germline values: CDR1 MDHEN, CDR2 SYDVKM. The CDR3 DNA is TGTGCCAGCAGCCCCGGGACAGGCTTCTCCTACGAGCAGTACTTC. Residues: CASSPGTGFSYEQYF.

Worth noting for this clone: At one end, the junction sequence differs from germline, possibly due to a read error. The V gene is TRBV7-9, the J gene TRBJ1-1; D might be TRBD1 (5 bases). The CDR3 is 10 residues long. The germline CDR1 and CDR2 sequences are SEHNR and FQNEAQ (reference sequence). The CDR3 DNA reads as TGTGCCACTCAAACTTGGGGGTTAATTTTT. It codes for CATQTWGLIF.

The J gene is TRBJ1-6, the V gene TRBV30; possibly TRBD1 for D (5 bases). V was trimmed by 4 bases and J by 5 bases, leaving 9 bases between them. The CDR3 is 13 amino acids. Germline assignment: CDR1 GTSNPN and CDR2 SVGIG (reference sequence). The CDR3 DNA reads TGTGCCTGGAAGGAAGGGGATAATTCACCCCTCCACTTT. It translates to CAWKEGDNSPLHF.

The CDR3 nucleotides read TGTGCCAGCAGCGCTAGCGGGCCTGAAGCTTTCTTT. It yields the protein CASSASGPEAFF. The chain combines TRBV11-2 with TRBJ1-1; D gene uncertain. The germline V gene encodes CDR1 SGHAT and CDR2 FQNNGV. V lost 5 bases to trimming and J lost 6 bases, with 10 bases between them. The CDR3 is made up of 12 amino acids. The full variable domain, with the rest looked up from reference TRBV11-2 and TRBJ1-1, is EAGVAQSPRYKIIEKRQSVAFWCNPISGHATLYWYQQILGQGPKLLIQFQNNGVVDDSQLPKDRFSAERLKGVDSTLKIQPAKLEDSAVYLCASSASGPEAFFGQGTRLTVV.

CDR3 coding DNA: TGTGCCAGCAGCTTAGCGCTCCGGGACAGGGCTAGGGGCTACACCTTC. This sequence encodes CASSLALRDRARGYTF. The rearrangement uses TRBV7-8 and TRBJ1-2; TRBD1 agrees at 9 bases. Unmatched junction bases numbered 10, after V lost 0 bases and J lost 8 bases. Germline lookup yields CDR1 SGHVS and CDR2 FQNEAQ. CDR3 length: 16 amino acids.